Each of the 21 T cell receptor beta chains below was sequenced from the same sample in a study of blood T cell repertoires in COVID-19 (dated by TCRdb to 2019 to 2021). Receptor amplification or capture employed the immunoSEQ multiplex PCR assay. TCRdb carries this immuneACCESS record with in-frame sequences only. Its versions omit some clonotypes, under half of them owing to an unresolved V gene in the studies checked, with the rest unexplained. A total of some 220,000 clones appear in this sample, around 80% of them only once. The ten largest clones add up to about 7% of the sample. The sequenced material came from peripheral blood. The receptors were sampled from a woman between 65 and 79 years old with acute or convalescent COVID-19.

This rearrangement joins TRBV18 to TRBJ2-6, with 7 bases fitting TRBD1. CDR1 and CDR2 (germline): KGHSH, LQKENI. The CDR3 is 18 amino acids. Germline trimming cut 3 bases from V and 2 bases from J; bases unmatched to any gene: 10. The CDR3 loop reads CASSPLISQGTGANVLTF. The CDR3 nucleotides are TGTGCCAGCTCACCCTTAATCTCACAGGGGACTGGGGCCAACGTCCTGACTTTC.

The rearrangement links TRBV27 to TRBJ1-6, with D maybe TRBD1 (6 bases). Trimming took off 1 base at V and 5 bases at J, with 9 bases between the two ends. The CDR3 covers 15 residues. CDR1 and CDR2 from the germline V gene are MNHEY and SMNVEV (reference sequence). CDR3 sequence reads: CASSLLQGDNSPLHF. For the CDR3, the DNA is TGTGCCAGCAGTTTATTACAGGGAGATAATTCACCCCTCCACTTT.

This rearrangement joins TRBV11-3 to TRBJ2-1; the match to TRBD2 covers 7 bases. Germline CDR1 and CDR2: SGHNT and YENEEA. Trimming removed 5 bases from V and 10 bases from J; junction bases left unmatched: 14. This CDR3 contains 15 residues. CDR3 nucleotides: TGTGCCAGCAGCCTCCGCGGGGGACTCAAGGGCGAGCAGTTCTTC. This gives the protein CASSLRGGLKGEQFF.

V is TRBV5-1 and J is TRBJ2-7, with 8 nucleotides matching TRBD1. The CDR3 loop spans 19 amino acids. V was pared by 5 bases and J by 2 bases, with 21 bases of the junction left unmatched. Germline CDR1 is SGHRS and CDR2 is YFSETQ. The CDR3 DNA reads TGCGCCAGCAGGCCTATCGGGACAGGAAGAATGGGGTTTACCTACGAGCAGTACTTC. Encoded protein: CASRPIGTGRMGFTYEQYF.

The genes are TRBV5-1 and TRBJ2-5, with 9 bases that match TRBD2. Trimming at V came to 0 bases and at J to 4 bases, leaving 4 bases not matched to a gene. Germline V CDR1 and CDR2: SGHRS, YFSETQ. The CDR3 extends over 15 amino acids. The CDR3 DNA follows: TGCGCCAGCAGCTTGGGCGGCGGGGGGGGAGAGACCCAGTACTTC. Translated, it gives CASSLGGGGGETQYF.

This chain's CDR3 is CASSPPLPDRYQETQYF. Here the CDR3 DNA reads TGTGCCAGCAGCCCCCCGCTACCCGACAGGTATCAAGAGACCCAGTACTTC. The chain uses TRBV7-9 and TRBJ2-5; a weak D match, TRBD1 (6 bases). The length of the CDR3 is 17 residues. Deletions cut 5 bases from V and 2 bases from J, with 21 bases between. From germline, CDR1 is SEHNR and CDR2 FQNEAQ (reference sequence).

The V and J genes are TRBV19 and TRBJ2-3, with a possible D match to TRBD1 (5 bases). The V and J ends lost 6 bases and 2 bases respectively, with 12 bases between them. This CDR3 is 14 amino acids long. Per the germline V gene, CDR1 is LNHDA and CDR2 is SQIVND (reference sequence). The DNA for the CDR3 is TGTGCCAGTAGGCTGACAGAGCCCACAGATACGCAGTATTTT. Protein: CASRLTEPTDTQYF.

V usage is TRBV30 and J usage is TRBJ2-5; TRBD2 matches at 12 bases. The CDR3 has 16 amino acids. Germline V CDR1 and CDR2: GTSNPN, SVGIG (reference sequence). Germline trimming cut 4 bases from V and 6 bases from J; bases unmatched to any gene: 12. The DNA of the CDR3 is TGTGCCTGGACTAGCGGGGGGGCAACGTTACAACAGACCCAGTACTTC. It yields the protein CAWTSGGATLQQTQYF.

V is TRBV4-1 and J is TRBJ2-3, with 11 bases identical to TRBD2. The ends lost 1 base at V and 1 base at J; junction bases unmatched: 13. CDR1 is MGHRA, CDR2 YSYEKL, per germline. The CDR3 runs 20 residues. The CDR3: CASSQVGTSGAFGGTDTQYF. Here the CDR3 DNA reads TGCGCCAGCAGCCAAGTAGGGACTAGCGGAGCTTTTGGGGGCACAGATACGCAGTATTTT.

A single count supports this clone. The rearrangement joins TRBV6-5 to TRBJ1-6; maybe TRBD1 (5 bases). V lost 2 bases and J 6 bases, leaving 14 bases between the germline ends. The CDR3 has 16 residues. Germline V CDR1 and CDR2: MNHEY, SVGAGI. The CDR3: CASSYNGPGFNSPLHF. In DNA form, the CDR3 reads TGTGCCAGCAGTTACAACGGCCCAGGGTTTAATTCACCCCTCCACTTT.

The J gene is TRBJ2-1, the V gene TRBV19, with 8 bases fitting TRBD2. The CDR3 has 13 residues. Unmatched junction bases numbered 2, after V lost 6 bases and J lost 4 bases. CDR1 and CDR2 (germline): LNHDA, SQIVND (reference sequence). This CDR3 reads CASSGGAYNEQFF. The CDR3 DNA reads as TGTGCCAGTAGCGGGGGGGCGTACAATGAGCAGTTCTTC. Complete variable domain (other parts from reference TRBV19 and TRBJ2-1): DGGITQSPKYLFRKEGQNVTLSCEQNLNHDAMYWYRQDPGQGLRLIYYSQIVNDFQKGDIAEGYSVSREKKESFPLTVTSAQKNPTAFYLCASSGGAYNEQFFGPGTRLTVL.

The chain recombines TRBV11-3 with TRBJ2-2, with D possibly TRBD2 on 7 matching bases. Germline assignment: CDR1 SGHNT and CDR2 YENEEA. The ends were cut back, 4 bases at V and 8 bases at J, with 14 bases in the middle. This CDR3 contains 14 residues. CDR3 in DNA: TGTGCCAGCAGCTACCGACGGGGGGCAGGGGAGCTGTTTTTT. Translated: CASSYRRGAGELFF.

The chain links TRBV6-6 to TRBJ1-1; unclear D gene. CDR3 length: 12 amino acids. CDR1 and CDR2 (germline): MNHNY, SVGAGI (reference sequence). V lost 2 bases and J 4 bases, leaving 5 bases between the germline ends. In DNA, the CDR3 is TGTGCCAGCAGTTACCAGTTCACTGAAGCTTTCTTT. This codes for CASSYQFTEAFF.

The chain employs TRBV6-5 and TRBJ1-5, with 9 bases lining up with TRBD1. This CDR3 spans 14 amino acids. V was pared by 5 bases and J by 6 bases, with 5 bases of the junction left unmatched. Germline V gene lookup returns CDR1 MNHEY and CDR2 SVGAGI. Here the CDR3 reads CASSTRQGVQPQHF. The CDR3 nucleotides are TGTGCCAGCAGTACTAGACAGGGGGTTCAGCCCCAGCATTTT.

The chain links TRBV4-2 to TRBJ2-2; the match to TRBD1 covers 7 bases. This CDR3 spans 17 amino acids. The germline CDR1 and CDR2 sequences are LGHNA and YNFKEQ. With 1 base clipped from V and 6 bases from J, the junction kept 11 bases outside the gene matches. The CDR3 loop is CASSQGTTGIPSGELFF. The CDR3 nucleotides are TGTGCCAGCAGCCAAGGAACGACAGGGATCCCTTCCGGGGAGCTGTTTTTT.

The rearrangement links TRBV29-1 to TRBJ2-1, with 10 bases identical to TRBD1. V dropped 7 bases and J dropped 7; count of bases not matched to a gene: 10. Germline loops: CDR1 SQVTM, CDR2 ANQGSEA. The CDR3 consists of 14 residues. CDR3 residues: CSGTGTGAWNEQFF. CDR3 coding DNA: TGCAGCGGGACCGGGACAGGGGCATGGAATGAGCAGTTCTTC.

The V gene is TRBV6-5, the J gene TRBJ2-7, with TRBD2 as a possible D gene (5 bases). Deletions cut 6 bases from V and 3 bases from J, with 18 bases between. CDR1 is MNHEY and CDR2 is SVGAGI in the germline V gene. The CDR3 length is 15 residues. The chain's CDR3 is CASRRVSNLVYEQYV. CDR3 DNA sequence: TGTGCCAGCAGGAGGGTCAGTAACTTGGTCTACGAGCAGTACGTC.

The chain couples TRBV4-3 to TRBJ2-5; 8 nucleotides line up with TRBD1. Germline V gene data show CDR1 as LGHNA and CDR2 as YSLEER. The trim removed 0 bases at V and 9 bases at J, leaving 9 bases unmatched. The CDR3 sequence is 15 residues long. The CDR3, as DNA: TGCGCCAGCAGCCAAGACCAGGGGGCCGTGTCGGCCCAGTACTTC. As protein: CASSQDQGAVSAQYF.

The CDR3 sequence: CASSLGGAQYF. The CDR3 nucleotides read TGTGCCAGCAGCCTGGGGGGGGCCCAGTACTTC. The chain employs TRBV7-8 and TRBJ2-5, with 7 nucleotides matching TRBD2. V was pared by 5 bases and J by 9 bases, with 3 bases of the junction left unmatched. Per germline, CDR1 SGHVS and CDR2 FQNEAQ. The CDR3 contains 11 residues. The full variable domain, with the rest looked up from reference TRBV7-8 and TRBJ2-5, is GAGVSQSPRYKVAKRGQDVALRCDPISGHVSLFWYQQALGQGPEFLTYFQNEAQLDKSGLPSDRFFAERPEGSVSTLKIQRTQQEDSAVYLCASSLGGAQYFGPGTRLLVL.

This clone was detected only a few times. The chain combines TRBV10-3 with TRBJ1-3; D gene ambiguous. Germline CDR1 ENHRY, CDR2 SYGVKD. CDR3 size: 14 residues. V was cut by 0 bases and J by 10 bases, with 13 bases left in between. This chain's CDR3 is CAISESGGKSTIYF. As DNA, the CDR3 is TGTGCCATCAGTGAGTCGGGAGGGAAGTCAACCATATATTTT.

This clone was recorded only once. The chain has TRBV28 and TRBJ2-5, with 7 bases identical to TRBD1. The CDR3 is 16 residues long. Germline V lookup: CDR1 MDHEN, CDR2 SYDVKM. V shed 2 bases and J 4 bases; nucleotides not matched to a gene: 10. DNA for the CDR3: TGTGCCAGCAGTTTACCGATCACAGGGGATTCAGAGACCCAGTACTTC. It is translated as CASSLPITGDSETQYF.